These T cell receptor beta chains were read from a single sample in a study of Graves' ophthalmopathy and Graves' hyperthyroidism. TCRdb re-called the multiplex PCR reads through MiXCR, storing one row per CDR3 protein. Here the sample spans more than 300,000 distinct CDR3 sequences, about 18% being singletons. The sample comprised peripheral blood. Receptors were obtained from an adult woman with stable Graves' hyperthyroidism. The CDR3 runs from the conserved cysteine through the conserved F or W. The D gene is left open where the match is weak. Rows give clone size only sometimes, using once, few, many, or a class for an expanded clone.

V: TRBV30; J: TRBJ2-2; size: many; length: 12; D: NA; DNA: TGTGCCTGGAGTCGAGGGATGGGGGAGCTGTTTTTT; CDR3: CAWSRGMGELFF
V: TRBV6-2/TRBV6-3; J: TRBJ1-1; size: many; length: 18; D: TRBD1; DNA: TGTGCCAGCAGTTTGATCCAAACAGGGGGCTTAATGAACACTGAAGCTTTCTTT; CDR3: CASSLIQTGGLMNTEAFF
V: TRBV12-3/TRBV12-4; J: TRBJ1-2; size: many; length: 15; D: NA; DNA: TGTGCCAGCGCCCAGCGGACAGCTCAAAACTATGGCTACACCTTC; CDR3: CASAQRTAQNYGYTF
V: TRBV27; J: TRBJ1-2; size: many; length: 14; D: NA; DNA: TGTGCCAGCAACCCCATCGGAGGCCGGTATGGCTACACCTTC; CDR3: CASNPIGGRYGYTF
V: TRBV9; J: TRBJ1-1; size: once; length: 14; D: NA; DNA: TGTGCCAGCAGCCACGAGGGCCCGCCCACTGAAGCTTTCTTT; CDR3: CASSHEGPPTEAFF
V: TRBV5-1; J: TRBJ2-7; size: NA; length: 13; D: NA; DNA: TGCGCCAGCAGCTGGGGACCCGAATACGAGCAGTACTTC; CDR3: CASSWGPEYEQYF
V: TRBV7-9; J: TRBJ1-2; size: many; length: 14; D: NA; DNA: TGTGCCAGCAGCTCCTCAGGGAGAGAGTATGGCTACACCTTC; CDR3: CASSSSGREYGYTF
V: TRBV19; J: TRBJ1-1; size: many; length: 15; D: NA; DNA: TGTGCCAGTACCACGATGAGAGGGGGGAACACTGAAGCTTTCTTT; CDR3: CASTTMRGGNTEAFF
V: TRBV11-2; J: TRBJ2-7; size: many; length: 15; D: NA; DNA: TGTGCCAGCAGCTTGGGACTGTACGGGCGCTACGAGCAGTACTTC; CDR3: CASSLGLYGRYEQYF
V: TRBV29-1; J: TRBJ2-7; size: many; length: 13; D: NA; DNA: TGCAGCGTTGAGGGGGGACAACACTACGAGCAGTACTTC; CDR3: CSVEGGQHYEQYF
V: TRBV24-1; J: TRBJ1-1; size: many; length: 13; D: NA; DNA: TGTGCCACCAGGGCGCAGGGAGACACTGAAGCTTTCTTT; CDR3: CATRAQGDTEAFF
V: TRBV18; J: TRBJ1-1; size: few; length: 14; D: NA; DNA: TGTGCCAGCTCACCGGCAGGAATGAACACTGAAGCTTTCTTT; CDR3: CASSPAGMNTEAFF
V: TRBV20-1; J: TRBJ2-7; size: many; length: 14; D: TRBD2; DNA: TGCAGTGCTAGGAGGGCGGGAGGAGGAAGGGAGCAGTACTTC; CDR3: CSARRAGGGREQYF
V: TRBV28; J: TRBJ1-3; size: many; length: 14; D: NA; DNA: TGTGCCAGCACTAGGGGCTCCTCTGGAAACACCATATATTTT; CDR3: CASTRGSSGNTIYF
V: TRBV27; J: TRBJ2-7; size: many; length: 15; D: NA; DNA: TGTGCCAGCAGTTTGTTTGGGGTAGGGGCAGACGAGCAGTACTTC; CDR3: CASSLFGVGADEQYF
V: TRBV24-1; J: TRBJ2-3; size: NA; length: 16; D: TRBD2; DNA: TGTGCCACCAGTGATTTGCGTAGCGGGAGACCAGTTACGCAGTATTTT; CDR3: CATSDLRSGRPVTQYF
V: TRBV19; J: TRBJ1-2; size: many; length: 15; D: TRBD1; DNA: TGTGCCAGCCTAATGCCTGGGACAGCTAACTATGGCTACACCTTC; CDR3: CASLMPGTANYGYTF
V: TRBV27; J: TRBJ1-5; size: many; length: 14; D: NA; DNA: TGTGCCAGCAGTCCCGGGTACGGCAATCAGCCCCAGCATTTT; CDR3: CASSPGYGNQPQHF
V: TRBV2; J: TRBJ2-2; size: many; length: 15; D: TRBD2; DNA: TGTGCCAGCAGACGGACTAGCGGGAGGTCCGGGGAGCTGTTTTTT; CDR3: CASRRTSGRSGELFF
V: TRBV6-2/TRBV6-3; J: TRBJ2-3; size: few; length: 15; D: TRBD2; DNA: TGTGCCAGCAGCGGAGTAGCGGGAATCCTGGGTACGCAGTATTTT; CDR3: CASSGVAGILGTQYF
V: TRBV4-1; J: TRBJ1-2; size: many; length: 14; D: TRBD1; DNA: TGCGCCAGCAGCCAAGCTGGGACAGGAATCGGCTACACCTTC; CDR3: CASSQAGTGIGYTF
V: TRBV29-1; J: TRBJ1-1; size: many; length: 14; D: NA; DNA: TGCAGCGTTGAAGGGAGGGTTATGATCACTGAAGCTTTCTTT; CDR3: CSVEGRVMITEAFF
V: TRBV20-1; J: TRBJ2-5; size: NA; length: 12; D: NA; DNA: TGCAGTGCTGGACAGGGAGGGGAGACCCAGTACTTC; CDR3: CSAGQGGETQYF
V: TRBV4-1; J: TRBJ2-5; size: many; length: 15; D: TRBD1; DNA: TGCGCCAGCAGCCAAGCCGGCAGGGGGACGGAGACCCAGTACTTC; CDR3: CASSQAGRGTETQYF
V: TRBV20-1; J: TRBJ2-5; size: many; length: 14; D: NA; DNA: TGCAGTGCTAGTCTTGGGCGGGGCCAAGAGACCCAGTACTTC; CDR3: CSASLGRGQETQYF
V: TRBV29-1; J: TRBJ1-2; size: many; length: 13; D: NA; DNA: TGCAGCGTAAAAGGGGGATCGGTGGATGGCTACACCTTC; CDR3: CSVKGGSVDGYTF
V: TRBV6-5; J: TRBJ2-7; size: few; length: 15; D: NA; DNA: TGTGCCAGCAGTTACTCTCGGGACCCAGTGGGGGAGCAGTACTTC; CDR3: CASSYSRDPVGEQYF
V: TRBV2; J: TRBJ1-1; size: NA; length: 14; D: TRBD1; DNA: TGTGCCAGCAAGACAGGGGCCCAGAACACTGAAGCTTTCTTT; CDR3: CASKTGAQNTEAFF
V: TRBV29-1; J: TRBJ2-3; size: few; length: 15; D: NA; DNA: TGCAGCGTTGAATGGTTCGGCGGAGCCACAGATACGCAGTATTTT; CDR3: CSVEWFGGATDTQYF
V: TRBV7-8; J: TRBJ1-6; size: many; length: 15; D: NA; DNA: TGTGCCAGCAGCTTAGCGGGAGCTGGGGGTTCACCCCTCCACTTT; CDR3: CASSLAGAGGSPLHF
V: TRBV29-1; J: TRBJ2-7; size: many; length: 11; D: NA; DNA: TGCAGCGTTGGGGTTCCCTTCGAGCAGTACTTC; CDR3: CSVGVPFEQYF
V: TRBV20-1; J: TRBJ2-7; size: NA; length: 14; D: TRBD2; DNA: TGCAGTGCTCAGACTAGCGGGATACCCTACGAGCAGTACTTC; CDR3: CSAQTSGIPYEQYF
V: TRBV28; J: TRBJ1-1; size: many; length: 17; D: TRBD1; DNA: TGTGCCAGCAACACAAACTTTGGGACAGGGGGCCTAGATGAAGCTTTCTTT; CDR3: CASNTNFGTGGLDEAFF
V: TRBV12-3/TRBV12-4; J: TRBJ1-4; size: NA; length: 11; D: NA; DNA: TGTGCCAGCAGCTACCGGGAAAAACCGTTTTTT; CDR3: CASSYREKPFF
V: TRBV7-2; J: TRBJ2-7; size: many; length: 13; D: NA; DNA: TGTGCCAGCAGCCGACAGGGAGGCGACGAGCAGTACTTC; CDR3: CASSRQGGDEQYF
V: TRBV5-4; J: TRBJ1-2; size: many; length: 14; D: NA; DNA: TGTGCCAGCAGCTTGACCGCTGGGGCCTATGGCTACACCTTC; CDR3: CASSLTAGAYGYTF
V: TRBV6-2/TRBV6-3; J: TRBJ1-5; size: few; length: 14; D: TRBD1; DNA: TGTGCCAGCAGTTACGGACAGGAGAATCAGCCCCAGCATTTT; CDR3: CASSYGQENQPQHF
V: TRBV2; J: TRBJ2-7; size: many; length: 15; D: TRBD1; DNA: TGTGCCAGCAGGAGGGACCTGGGACAGGGCTACGAGCAGTACTTC; CDR3: CASRRDLGQGYEQYF
V: TRBV2; J: TRBJ2-5; size: many; length: 13; D: NA; DNA: TGTGCCAGCAGTCGAGACTTACAAGAGACCCAGTACTTC; CDR3: CASSRDLQETQYF
V: TRBV2; J: TRBJ2-7; size: many; length: 14; D: TRBD2; DNA: TGTGCCAGCAGTGAACGGCTAGCGGGATACGAGCAGTACTTC; CDR3: CASSERLAGYEQYF
V: TRBV14; J: TRBJ2-2; size: many; length: 14; D: NA; DNA: TGTGCCAGCAGCCATATGCGCGTTACCGGGGAGCTGTTTTTT; CDR3: CASSHMRVTGELFF
V: TRBV27; J: TRBJ1-1; size: few; length: 16; D: NA; DNA: TGTGCCAGCAGTTTCTTGGCTTCAGGGTTCAACACTGAAGCTTTCTTT; CDR3: CASSFLASGFNTEAFF
V: TRBV6-2/TRBV6-3; J: TRBJ2-3; size: few; length: 17; D: NA; DNA: TGTGCCAGCAGTTATCATCGGACTCAACTGAACACAGATACGCAGTATTTT; CDR3: CASSYHRTQLNTDTQYF
V: TRBV12-3/TRBV12-4; J: TRBJ1-2; size: many; length: 14; D: NA; DNA: TGTGCCAGCAGTATAGACGGGACTAGCTATGGCTACACCTTC; CDR3: CASSIDGTSYGYTF
V: TRBV24-1; J: TRBJ2-2; size: many; length: 17; D: NA; DNA: TGTGCCACCAGTGACACCGGGACGGTAACGAACACCGGGGAGCTGTTTTTT; CDR3: CATSDTGTVTNTGELFF
V: TRBV11-2; J: TRBJ2-7; size: many; length: 17; D: TRBD2; DNA: TGTGCCAGCAGCTTAGACCGGACTAGCGGAACCTCCTACGAGCAGTACTTC; CDR3: CASSLDRTSGTSYEQYF
V: TRBV30; J: TRBJ1-1; size: many; length: 15; D: NA; DNA: TGTGCCTGGAGTGTTTGGACCGTTATGAACACTGAAGCTTTCTTT; CDR3: CAWSVWTVMNTEAFF
V: TRBV18; J: TRBJ2-7; size: few; length: 16; D: TRBD1; DNA: TGTGCCAGCTCACCCGCGGGACAGGGGGTCCGTCGCGAGCAGTACTTC; CDR3: CASSPAGQGVRREQYF
V: TRBV2; J: TRBJ1-1; size: medium-sized; length: 14; D: NA; DNA: TGTGCCAGCAGTGGATGGGGCGGAAACACTGAAGCTTTCTTT; CDR3: CASSGWGGNTEAFF
V: TRBV12-3/TRBV12-4; J: TRBJ1-2; size: many; length: 17; D: TRBD1; DNA: TGTGCCAGCAGTAAGCGACAGGGGAATGGTTCCCCCCATGGCTACACCTTC; CDR3: CASSKRQGNGSPHGYTF
V: TRBV7-2; J: TRBJ1-5; size: many; length: 15; D: NA; DNA: TGTGCCAGCAGCCTAGGGGATCCTAGCAATCAGCCCCAGCATTTT; CDR3: CASSLGDPSNQPQHF
V: TRBV20-1; J: TRBJ2-3; size: many; length: 14; D: TRBD2; DNA: TGCAGTGCCCCGGGACTATATAGCACAGATACGCAGTATTTT; CDR3: CSAPGLYSTDTQYF
V: TRBV12-3/TRBV12-4; J: TRBJ1-1; size: NA; length: 12; D: TRBD1; DNA: TGTGCCAGCAGCCCGACCGGGACAGAAGCTTGCTTT; CDR3: CASSPTGTEACF